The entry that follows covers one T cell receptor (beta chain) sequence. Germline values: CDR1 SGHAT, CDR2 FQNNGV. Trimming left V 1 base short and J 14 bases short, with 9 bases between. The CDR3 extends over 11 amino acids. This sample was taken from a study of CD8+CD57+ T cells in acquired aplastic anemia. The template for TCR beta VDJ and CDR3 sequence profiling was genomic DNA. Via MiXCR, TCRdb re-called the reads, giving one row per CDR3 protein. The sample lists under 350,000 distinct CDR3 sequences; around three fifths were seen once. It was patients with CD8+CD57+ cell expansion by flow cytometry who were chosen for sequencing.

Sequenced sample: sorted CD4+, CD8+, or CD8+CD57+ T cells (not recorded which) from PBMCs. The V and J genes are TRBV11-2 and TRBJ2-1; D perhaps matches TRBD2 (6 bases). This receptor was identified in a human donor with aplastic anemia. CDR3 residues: CASSLGSGEFF. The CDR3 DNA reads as TGTGCCAGCAGCTTAGGTAGCGGAGAGTTCTTC.